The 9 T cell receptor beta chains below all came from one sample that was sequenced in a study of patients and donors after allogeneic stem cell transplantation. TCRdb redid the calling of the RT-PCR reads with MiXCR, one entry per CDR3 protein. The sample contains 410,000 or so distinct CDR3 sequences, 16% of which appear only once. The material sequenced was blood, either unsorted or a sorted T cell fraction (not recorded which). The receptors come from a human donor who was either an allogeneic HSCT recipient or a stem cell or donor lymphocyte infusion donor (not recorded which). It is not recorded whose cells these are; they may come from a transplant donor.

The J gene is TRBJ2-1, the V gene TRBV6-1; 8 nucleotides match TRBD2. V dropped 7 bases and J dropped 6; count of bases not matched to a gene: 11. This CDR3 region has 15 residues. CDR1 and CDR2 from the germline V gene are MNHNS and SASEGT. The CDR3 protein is CASILTSGFGNEQFF. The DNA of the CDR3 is TGTGCCAGCATCCTTACTAGCGGATTTGGCAATGAGCAGTTCTTC.

The CDR3: CASGLRGQGPSYEQYF. For the CDR3, the DNA is TGTGCTAGTGGTTTGAGGGGACAGGGACCGTCCTACGAGCAGTACTTC. V gene TRBV12-5 combines with J gene TRBJ2-7; 9 nucleotides line up with TRBD1. The CDR3 spans 16 residues. Per the germline V gene, CDR1 is LGHNT and CDR2 is FRNRAP. The V gene end was trimmed by 2 bases and the J gene end by 1 base; junction bases not matched to a gene: 6.

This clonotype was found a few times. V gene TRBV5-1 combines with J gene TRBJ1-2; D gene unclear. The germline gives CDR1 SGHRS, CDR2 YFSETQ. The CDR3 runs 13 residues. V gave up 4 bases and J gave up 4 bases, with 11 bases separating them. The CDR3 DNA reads TGCGCCAGCAGCACCTCGGACGGCTATGGCTACACCTTC. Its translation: CASSTSDGYGYTF.

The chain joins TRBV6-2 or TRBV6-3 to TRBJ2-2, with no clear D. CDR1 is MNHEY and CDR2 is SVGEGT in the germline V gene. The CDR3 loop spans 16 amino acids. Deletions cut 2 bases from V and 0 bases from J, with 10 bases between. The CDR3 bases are TGTGCCAGCAGTTACCCCACCCACTCGAACACCGGGGAGCTGTTTTTT. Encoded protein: CASSYPTHSNTGELFF.

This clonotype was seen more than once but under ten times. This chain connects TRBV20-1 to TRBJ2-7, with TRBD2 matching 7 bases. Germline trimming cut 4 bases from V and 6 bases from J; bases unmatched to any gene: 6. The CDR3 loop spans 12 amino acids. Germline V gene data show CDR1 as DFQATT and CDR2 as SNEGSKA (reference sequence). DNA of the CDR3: TGCAGTGCTACCCCCGGCGGGGGCGAGCAGTACTTC. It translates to CSATPGGGEQYF.

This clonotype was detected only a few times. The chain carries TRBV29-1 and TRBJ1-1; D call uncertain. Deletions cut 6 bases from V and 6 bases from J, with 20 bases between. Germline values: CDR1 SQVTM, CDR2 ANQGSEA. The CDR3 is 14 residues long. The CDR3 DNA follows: TGCAGCGTCTTCTTAGACCCCCGCGGGGCTGAAGCTTTCTTT. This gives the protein CSVFLDPRGAEAFF.

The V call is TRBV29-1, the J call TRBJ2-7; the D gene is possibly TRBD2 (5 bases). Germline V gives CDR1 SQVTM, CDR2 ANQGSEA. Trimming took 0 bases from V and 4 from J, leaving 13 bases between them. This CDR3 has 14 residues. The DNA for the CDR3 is TGCAGCGTTGAAGATCGGAGGTACGGATACGAGCAGTACTTC. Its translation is CSVEDRRYGYEQYF.

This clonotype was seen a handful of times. The CDR3 DNA reads TGTGCCAGCCGGGGTGGGGCCGGGGCCAACGTCCTGACTTTC. Translating it yields CASRGGAGANVLTF. V gene TRBV2 combines with J gene TRBJ2-6; D may be TRBD1 or TRBD2 (5 bases each). The V end was cut by 8 bases, the J end by 4 bases, with 12 bases between. This CDR3 comprises 14 residues. The V gene's germline CDR1 is SNHLY and CDR2 FYNNEI.

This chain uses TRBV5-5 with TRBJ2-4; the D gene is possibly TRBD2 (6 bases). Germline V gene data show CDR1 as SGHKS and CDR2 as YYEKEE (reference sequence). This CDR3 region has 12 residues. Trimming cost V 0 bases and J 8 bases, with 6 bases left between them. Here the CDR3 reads CASSLAGDIQYF. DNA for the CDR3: TGTGCCAGCAGCTTGGCGGGAGACATTCAGTACTTC.